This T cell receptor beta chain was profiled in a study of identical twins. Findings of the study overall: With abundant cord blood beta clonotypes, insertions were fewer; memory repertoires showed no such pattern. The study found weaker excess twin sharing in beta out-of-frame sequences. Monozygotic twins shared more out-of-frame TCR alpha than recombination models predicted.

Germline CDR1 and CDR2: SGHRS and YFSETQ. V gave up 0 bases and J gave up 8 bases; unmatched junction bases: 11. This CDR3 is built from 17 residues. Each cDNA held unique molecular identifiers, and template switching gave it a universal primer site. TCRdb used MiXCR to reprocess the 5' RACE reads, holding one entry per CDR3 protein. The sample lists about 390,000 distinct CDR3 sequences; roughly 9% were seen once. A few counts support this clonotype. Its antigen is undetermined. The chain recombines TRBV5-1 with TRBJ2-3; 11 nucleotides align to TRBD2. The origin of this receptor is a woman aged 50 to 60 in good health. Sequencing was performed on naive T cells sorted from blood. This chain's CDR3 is CASSLELAGVLRLTQYF. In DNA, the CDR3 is TGCGCCAGCAGCTTGGAACTAGCGGGAGTACTACGACTTACGCAGTATTTT.